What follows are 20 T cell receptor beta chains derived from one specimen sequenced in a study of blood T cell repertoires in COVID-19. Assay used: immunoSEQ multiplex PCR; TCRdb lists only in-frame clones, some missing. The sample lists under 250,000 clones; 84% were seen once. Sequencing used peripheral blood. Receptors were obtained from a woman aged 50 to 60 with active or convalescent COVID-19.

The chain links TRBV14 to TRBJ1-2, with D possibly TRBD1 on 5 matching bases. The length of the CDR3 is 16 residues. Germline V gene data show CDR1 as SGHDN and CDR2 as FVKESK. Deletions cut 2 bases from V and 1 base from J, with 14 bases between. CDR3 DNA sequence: TGTGCCAGCAGCCAATACCGAGTGGGGCTTAACTATGGCTACACCTTC. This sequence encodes CASSQYRVGLNYGYTF. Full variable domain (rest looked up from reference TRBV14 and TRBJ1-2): EAGVTQFPSHSVIEKGQTVTLRCDPISGHDNLYWYRRVMGKEIKFLLHFVKESKQDESGMPNNRFLAERTGGTYSTLKVQPAELEDSGVYFCASSQYRVGLNYGYTFGSGTRLTVV.

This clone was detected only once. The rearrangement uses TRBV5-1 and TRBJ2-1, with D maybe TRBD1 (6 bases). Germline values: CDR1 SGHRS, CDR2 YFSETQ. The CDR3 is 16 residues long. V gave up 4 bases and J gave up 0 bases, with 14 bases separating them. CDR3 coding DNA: TGCGCCAGCAGCCTACAGGGTCAAAGCTCCTACAATGAGCAGTTCTTC. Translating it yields CASSLQGQSSYNEQFF.

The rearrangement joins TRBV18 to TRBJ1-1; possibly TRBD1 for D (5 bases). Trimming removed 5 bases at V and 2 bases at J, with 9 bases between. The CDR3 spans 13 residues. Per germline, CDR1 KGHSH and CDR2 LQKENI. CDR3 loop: CASSTDSNTEAFF. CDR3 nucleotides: TGTGCCAGCTCAACCGACAGTAACACTGAAGCTTTCTTT.

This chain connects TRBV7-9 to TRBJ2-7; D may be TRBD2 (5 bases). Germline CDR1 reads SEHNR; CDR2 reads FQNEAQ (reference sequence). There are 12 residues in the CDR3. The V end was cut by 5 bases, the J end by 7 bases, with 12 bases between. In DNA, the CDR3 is TGTGCCAGCAGCCCGGGAAGGAGAGAGCAGTACTTC. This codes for CASSPGRREQYF.

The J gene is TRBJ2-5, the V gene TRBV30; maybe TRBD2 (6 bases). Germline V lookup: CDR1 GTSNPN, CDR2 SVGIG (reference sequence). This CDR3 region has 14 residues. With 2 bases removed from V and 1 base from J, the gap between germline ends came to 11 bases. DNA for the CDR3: TGTGCCTGGAGTTCAAAACTAGCCCAAGAGACCCAGTACTTC. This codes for CAWSSKLAQETQYF.

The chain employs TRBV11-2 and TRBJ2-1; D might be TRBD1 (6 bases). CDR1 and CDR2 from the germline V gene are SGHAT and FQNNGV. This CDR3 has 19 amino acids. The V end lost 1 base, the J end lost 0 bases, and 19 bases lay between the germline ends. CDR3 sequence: CASSLGQALRSSSYNEQFF. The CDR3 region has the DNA TGTGCCAGCAGCTTAGGACAGGCCCTTAGGTCGAGCTCCTACAATGAGCAGTTCTTC.

CDR3 loop: CASSPTGSGANVLTF. The CDR3 DNA sequence: TGTGCCAGTAGCCCTACGGGGTCTGGGGCCAACGTCCTGACTTTC. The chain has TRBV19 and TRBJ2-6; a weak D match, TRBD2 (5 bases). The CDR3 covers 15 residues. CDR1 is LNHDA, CDR2 SQIVND, per germline (reference sequence). Trimming shortened V by 6 bases and J by 1 base, and 10 bases separated the two germline ends.

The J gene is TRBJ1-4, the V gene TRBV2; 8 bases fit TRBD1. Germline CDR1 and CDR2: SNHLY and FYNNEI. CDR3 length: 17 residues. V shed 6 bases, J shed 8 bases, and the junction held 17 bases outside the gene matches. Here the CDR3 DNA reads TGTGCCAGCAGGGAGGAGCTTTCAGGGGGCATGGGGGAAAAACTGTTTTTT. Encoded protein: CASREELSGGMGEKLFF.

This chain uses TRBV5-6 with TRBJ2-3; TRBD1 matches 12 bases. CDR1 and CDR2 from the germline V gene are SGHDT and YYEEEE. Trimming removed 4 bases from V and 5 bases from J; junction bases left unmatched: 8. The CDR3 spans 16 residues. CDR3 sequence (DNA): TGTGCCAGCAGCCCCGGGACAGGGGGCATTGTAGATACGCAGTATTTT. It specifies CASSPGTGGIVDTQYF.

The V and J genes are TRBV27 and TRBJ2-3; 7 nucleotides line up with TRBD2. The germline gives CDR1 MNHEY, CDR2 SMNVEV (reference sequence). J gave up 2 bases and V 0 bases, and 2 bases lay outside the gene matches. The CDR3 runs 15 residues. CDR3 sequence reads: CASSLSAGVTDTQYF. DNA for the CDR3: TGTGCCAGCAGTTTATCCGCGGGAGTCACAGATACGCAGTATTTT.

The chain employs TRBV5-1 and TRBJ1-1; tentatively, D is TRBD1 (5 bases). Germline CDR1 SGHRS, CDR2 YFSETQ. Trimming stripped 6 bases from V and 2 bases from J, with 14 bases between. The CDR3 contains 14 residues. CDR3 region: CASNVGGANTEAFF. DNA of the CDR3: TGCGCCAGCAACGTTGGCGGGGCAAACACTGAAGCTTTCTTT.

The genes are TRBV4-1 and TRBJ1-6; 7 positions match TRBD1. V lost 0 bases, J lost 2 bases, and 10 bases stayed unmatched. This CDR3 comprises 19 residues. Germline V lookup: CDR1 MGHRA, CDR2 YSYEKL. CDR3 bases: TGCGCCAGCAGCCAAGATGGTGGACAGGTGGAGACCTATAATTCACCCCTCCACTTT. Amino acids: CASSQDGGQVETYNSPLHF.

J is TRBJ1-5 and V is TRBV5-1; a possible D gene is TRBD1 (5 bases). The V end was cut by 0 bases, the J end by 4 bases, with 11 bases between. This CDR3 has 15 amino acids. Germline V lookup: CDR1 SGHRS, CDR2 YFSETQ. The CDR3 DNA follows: TGCGCCAGCAGCTTGGATTCAGGGTCGAATCAGCCCCAGCATTTT. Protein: CASSLDSGSNQPQHF.

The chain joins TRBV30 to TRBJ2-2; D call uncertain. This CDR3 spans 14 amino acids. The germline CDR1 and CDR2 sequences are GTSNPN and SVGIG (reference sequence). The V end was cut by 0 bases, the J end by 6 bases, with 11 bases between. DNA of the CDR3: TGTGCCTGGAGTGTCGCCCACTATGCCGGGGAGCTGTTTTTT. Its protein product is CAWSVAHYAGELFF.

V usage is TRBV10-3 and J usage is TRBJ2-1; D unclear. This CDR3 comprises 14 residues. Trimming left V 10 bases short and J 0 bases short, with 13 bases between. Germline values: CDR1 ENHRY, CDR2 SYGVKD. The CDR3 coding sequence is TGTGCCACCCTAAGCAGCGCCTCCTACAATGAGCAGTTCTTC. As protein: CATLSSASYNEQFF.

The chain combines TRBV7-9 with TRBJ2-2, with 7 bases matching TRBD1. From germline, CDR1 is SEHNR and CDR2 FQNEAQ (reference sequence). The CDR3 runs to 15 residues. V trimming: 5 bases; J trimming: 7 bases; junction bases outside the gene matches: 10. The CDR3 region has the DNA TGTGCCAGCAGCCCCCGGCAGGGGGTGCGCGGGGAGCTGTTTTTT. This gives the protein CASSPRQGVRGELFF.

In DNA, the CDR3 is TGTGCCAGCAGCCCCTCCCGGACTAGCGGGGGGGTGGACAATGAGCAGTTCTTC. It yields the protein CASSPSRTSGGVDNEQFF. This chain joins TRBV11-3 and TRBJ2-1; the match to TRBD2 covers 15 bases. V was clipped by 5 bases and J by 5 bases; unmatched bases: 10. The CDR3 contains 18 residues. In germline, CDR1 is SGHNT, CDR2 YENEEA.

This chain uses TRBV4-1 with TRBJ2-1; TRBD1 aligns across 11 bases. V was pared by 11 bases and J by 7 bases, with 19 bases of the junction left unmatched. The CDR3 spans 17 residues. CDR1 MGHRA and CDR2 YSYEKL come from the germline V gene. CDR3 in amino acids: CARRRPGRDRGYNEQFF. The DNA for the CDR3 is TGCGCCCGCCGCCGGCCCGGAAGGGACAGGGGGTATAATGAGCAGTTCTTC.

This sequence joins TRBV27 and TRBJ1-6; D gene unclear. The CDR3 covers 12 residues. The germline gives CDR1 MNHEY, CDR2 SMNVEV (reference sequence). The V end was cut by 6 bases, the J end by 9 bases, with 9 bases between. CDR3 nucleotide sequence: TGTGCCAGCAGGGGTGGGAGTTCACCCCTCCACTTT. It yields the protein CASRGGSSPLHF.

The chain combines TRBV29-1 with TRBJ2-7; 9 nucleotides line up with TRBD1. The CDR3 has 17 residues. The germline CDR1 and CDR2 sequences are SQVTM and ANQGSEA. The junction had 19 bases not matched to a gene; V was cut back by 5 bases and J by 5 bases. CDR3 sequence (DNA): TGCAGCGTTCCAAAGGGCCCTACGGGACAGGGTATGGACGAGCAGTACTTC. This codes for CSVPKGPTGQGMDEQYF.